Here is one TCR beta chain with its context. Its antigen is still unknown. This entry belongs to a study of T cell responses to AZD1222 COVID-19 vaccine. V was clipped by 2 bases and J by 15 bases, with 26 bases between them. The CDR3 extends over 16 amino acids. CDR1 and CDR2 from the germline V gene are SGHVS and FQNEAQ. Assay used: immunoSEQ multiplex PCR; TCRdb lists only in-frame clones, some missing. Of 75,000 to 95,000 clones detected, approximately 89% appear once; the ten largest clones hold about 5.7%. Study-level points and caveats: Possibly, clonal diversity was underestimated; donors were largely white British and included more females. Regions left unmutated in variants are reportedly the target of nearly half of spike-specific TCRs.

This clonotype was obtained from an adult who received the AZD1222 COVID-19 vaccine. Source: peripheral blood, taken 28 days after the second AZD1222 dose. The chain employs TRBV7-8 and TRBJ2-1, with D maybe TRBD1 (5 bases). CDR3: CASSLQAAGIPNRAFF. CDR3 nucleotide sequence: TGTGCCAGCAGCTTACAGGCCGCAGGGATCCCCAATCGAGCGTTCTTC.